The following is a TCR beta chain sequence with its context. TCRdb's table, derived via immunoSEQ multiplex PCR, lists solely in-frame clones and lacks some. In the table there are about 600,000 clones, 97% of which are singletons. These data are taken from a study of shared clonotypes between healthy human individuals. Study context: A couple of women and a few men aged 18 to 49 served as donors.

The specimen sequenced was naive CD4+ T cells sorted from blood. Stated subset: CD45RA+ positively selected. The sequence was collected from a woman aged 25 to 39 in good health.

CDR3 in amino acids: CASSLEGNSYNEQFF. In nucleotides, the CDR3 is TGCGCCAGCAGCTTGGAGGGTAACTCCTACAATGAGCAGTTCTTC. The chain uses TRBV5-1 and TRBJ2-1; D gene uncertain. V lost 0 bases and J lost 0, with 7 bases in between. This CDR3 has 15 residues. Germline loops: CDR1 SGHRS, CDR2 YFSETQ.